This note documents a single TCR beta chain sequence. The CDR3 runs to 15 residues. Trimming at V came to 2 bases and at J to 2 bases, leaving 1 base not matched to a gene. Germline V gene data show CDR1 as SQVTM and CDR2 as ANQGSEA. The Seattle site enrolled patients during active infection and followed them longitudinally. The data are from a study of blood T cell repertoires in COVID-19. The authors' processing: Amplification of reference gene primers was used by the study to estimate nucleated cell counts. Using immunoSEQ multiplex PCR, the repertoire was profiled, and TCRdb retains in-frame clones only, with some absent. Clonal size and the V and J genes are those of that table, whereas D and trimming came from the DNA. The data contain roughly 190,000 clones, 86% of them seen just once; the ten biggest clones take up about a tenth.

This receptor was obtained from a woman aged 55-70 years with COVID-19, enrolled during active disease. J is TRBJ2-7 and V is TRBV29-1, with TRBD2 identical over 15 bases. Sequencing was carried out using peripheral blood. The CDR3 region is CSVEWTSGRAYEQYF. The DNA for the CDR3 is TGCAGCGTTGAATGGACTAGCGGGAGGGCCTACGAGCAGTACTTC.